This T cell receptor beta chain came from a study of blood T cell repertoires in COVID-19. A Seattle source enrolled patients during active infection and followed them longitudinally. Assay: immunoSEQ multiplex PCR; the TCRdb copy retains only in-frame clones and omits some. The table includes fewer than 700,000 clones, about 89% detected once. In germline, CDR1 is SGDLS, CDR2 YYNGEE. V was cut by 1 base and J by 6 bases, with 13 bases left in between. The CDR3 covers 14 residues. The sample consisted of peripheral blood. This clonotype was obtained from a woman aged 50 to 60 with COVID-19, enrolled during active disease. The V call is TRBV9, the J call TRBJ1-2; D ambiguous. The CDR3: CASSVLGGFHGYTF. DNA of the CDR3: TGTGCCAGCAGCGTATTAGGAGGGTTCCATGGCTACACCTTC.